This T cell receptor (beta chain) is drawn from a study of neurological immune-mediated disorders. TCRdb itself ran the 5' RACE reads through MiXCR, one entry per CDR3 protein. In the table there are about 60,000 distinct CDR3 sequences, around 3.8% of which are singletons. Trimming removed 0 bases from V and 2 bases from J; junction bases left unmatched: 4. The germline V gene has CDR1 KGHDR and CDR2 SFDVKD. This CDR3 contains 16 residues. This clonotype showed up many times. The sequencing input was PBMCs. V usage is TRBV24-1 and J usage is TRBJ2-5; TRBD2 matches 8 bases. The TCR sequence derives from a woman in her forties or fifties with multiple sclerosis. CDR3 sequence reads: CATSDLMAGGQETQYF. In nucleotides, the CDR3 is TGTGCCACCAGTGATTTGATGGCGGGAGGACAAGAGACCCAGTACTTC.